This T cell receptor beta chain was recorded in a study of shared clonotypes between healthy human individuals. On this clone: Its matching antigen is unknown.

Sequencing was performed with immunoSEQ multiplex PCR; in TCRdb, only in-frame clones are kept and a portion is missing. Here the sample spans about 580,000 clones, 95% to 98% being singletons. The naive CD8 fraction comprised CD45RO-negative cells positively selected for CCR7 and excluded terminally differentiated effector memory CD45RA+ cells. Free of recent acute infections or vaccinations, the donors were healthy HIV-negative adults. The CDR3 totals 10 residues. In germline, CDR1 is MNHEY, CDR2 SMNVEV (reference sequence). The V end lost 8 bases, the J end lost 5 bases, and 7 bases lay between the germline ends. Study observations and caveats: Generally, naive subsets (rather than memory subsets) showed larger estimated richness. Shared clonotypes across all four donors exceeded non-shared ones in generation probability.

The sample taken for sequencing was naive CD8+ T cells sorted from blood. The chain joins TRBV27 to TRBJ2-7; D unclear. The origin of this receptor is a man younger than 40 in good health. CDR3 loop: CASGQHEQYF. The CDR3 DNA reads TGTGCCAGCGGGCAGCACGAGCAGTACTTC.